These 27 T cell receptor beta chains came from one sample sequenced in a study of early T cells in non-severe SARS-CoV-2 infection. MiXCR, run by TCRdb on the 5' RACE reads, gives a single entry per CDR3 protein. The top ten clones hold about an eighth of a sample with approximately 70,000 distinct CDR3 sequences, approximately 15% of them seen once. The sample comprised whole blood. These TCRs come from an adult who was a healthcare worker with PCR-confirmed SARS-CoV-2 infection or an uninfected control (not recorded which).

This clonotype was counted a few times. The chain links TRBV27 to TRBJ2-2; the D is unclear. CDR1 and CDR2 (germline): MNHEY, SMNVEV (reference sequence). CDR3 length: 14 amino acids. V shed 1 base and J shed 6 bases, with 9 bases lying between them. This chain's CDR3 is CASSLFTTPGELFF. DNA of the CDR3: TGTGCCAGCAGTTTATTCACGACCCCCGGGGAGCTGTTTTTT.

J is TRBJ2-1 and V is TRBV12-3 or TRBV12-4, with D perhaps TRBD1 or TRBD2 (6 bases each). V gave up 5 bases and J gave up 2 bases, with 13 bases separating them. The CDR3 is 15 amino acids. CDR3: CASSPVGGPYNEQFF. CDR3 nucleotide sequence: TGTGCCAGCAGTCCCGTTGGGGGGCCCTACAATGAGCAGTTCTTC.

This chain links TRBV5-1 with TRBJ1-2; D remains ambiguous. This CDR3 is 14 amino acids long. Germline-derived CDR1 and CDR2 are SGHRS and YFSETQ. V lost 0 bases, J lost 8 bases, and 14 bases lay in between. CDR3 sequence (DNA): TGCGCCAGCAGCTTGGTTGATGGGCTAGGCGGCTACACCTTC. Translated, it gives CASSLVDGLGGYTF.

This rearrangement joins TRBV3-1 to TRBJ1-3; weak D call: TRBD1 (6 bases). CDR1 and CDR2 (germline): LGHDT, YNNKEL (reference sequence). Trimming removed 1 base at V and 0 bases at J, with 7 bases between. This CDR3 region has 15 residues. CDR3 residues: CASSQGTDSGNTIYF. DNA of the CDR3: TGTGCCAGCAGCCAAGGGACAGACTCTGGAAACACCATATATTTT.

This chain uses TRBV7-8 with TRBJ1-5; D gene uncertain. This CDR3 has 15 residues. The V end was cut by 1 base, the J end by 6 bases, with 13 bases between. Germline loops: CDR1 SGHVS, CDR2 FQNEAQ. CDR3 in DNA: TGTGCCAGCAGCTTAGGACGGACCAGCCGTCAGCCCCAGCATTTT. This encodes CASSLGRTSRQPQHF.

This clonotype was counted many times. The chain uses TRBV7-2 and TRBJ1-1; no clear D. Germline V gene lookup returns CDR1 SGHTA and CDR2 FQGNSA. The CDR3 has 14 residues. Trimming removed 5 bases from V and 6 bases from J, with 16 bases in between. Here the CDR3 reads CASSPRLANAEAFF. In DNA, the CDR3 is TGTGCCAGCAGCCCAAGACTGGCTAACGCTGAAGCTTTCTTT. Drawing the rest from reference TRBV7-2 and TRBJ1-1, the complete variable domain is GAGVSQSPSNKVTEKGKDVELRCDPISGHTALYWYRQSLGQGLEFLIYFQGNSAPDKSGLPSDRFSAERTGGSVSTLTIQRTQQEDSAVYLCASSPRLANAEAFFGQGTRLTVV.

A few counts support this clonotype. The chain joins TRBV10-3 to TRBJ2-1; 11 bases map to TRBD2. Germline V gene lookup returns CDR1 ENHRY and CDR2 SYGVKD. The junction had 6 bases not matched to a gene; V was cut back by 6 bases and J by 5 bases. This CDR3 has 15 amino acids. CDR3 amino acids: CAIRRLAGSDNEQFF. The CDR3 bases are TGTGCCATCAGAAGACTAGCGGGGTCAGACAATGAGCAGTTCTTC.

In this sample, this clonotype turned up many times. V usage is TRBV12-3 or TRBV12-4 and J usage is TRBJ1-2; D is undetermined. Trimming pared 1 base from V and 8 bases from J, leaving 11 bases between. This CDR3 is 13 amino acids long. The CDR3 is CASSLEQMDGYTF. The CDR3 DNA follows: TGTGCCAGCAGTTTAGAACAGATGGACGGCTACACCTTC.

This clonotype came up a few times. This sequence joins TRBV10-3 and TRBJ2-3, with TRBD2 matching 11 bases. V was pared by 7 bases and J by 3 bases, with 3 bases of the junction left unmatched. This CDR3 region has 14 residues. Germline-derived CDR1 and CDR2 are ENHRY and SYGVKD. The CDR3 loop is CAIKLAGDTDTQYF. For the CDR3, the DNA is TGTGCCATCAAACTAGCGGGGGATACAGATACGCAGTATTTT.

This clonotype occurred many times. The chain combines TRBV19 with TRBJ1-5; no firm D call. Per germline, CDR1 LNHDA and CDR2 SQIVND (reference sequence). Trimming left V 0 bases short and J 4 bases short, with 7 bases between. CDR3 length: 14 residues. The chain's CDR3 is CASSIDRKNQPQHF. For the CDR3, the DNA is TGTGCCAGTAGTATAGACAGGAAAAATCAGCCCCAGCATTTT.

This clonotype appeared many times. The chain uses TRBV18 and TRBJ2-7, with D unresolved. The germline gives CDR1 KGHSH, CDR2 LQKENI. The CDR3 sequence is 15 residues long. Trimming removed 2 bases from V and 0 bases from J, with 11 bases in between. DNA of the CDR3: TGTGCCAGCTCACCAAGGGCGGCGAGCTCCTACGAGCAGTACTTC. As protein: CASSPRAASSYEQYF.

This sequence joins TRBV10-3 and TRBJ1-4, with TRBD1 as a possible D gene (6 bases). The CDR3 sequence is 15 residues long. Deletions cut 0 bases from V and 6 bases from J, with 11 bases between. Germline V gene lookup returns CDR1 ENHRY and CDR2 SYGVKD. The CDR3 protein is CAISESWGADEKLFF. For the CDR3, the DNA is TGTGCCATCAGTGAGTCTTGGGGGGCAGATGAAAAACTGTTTTTT.

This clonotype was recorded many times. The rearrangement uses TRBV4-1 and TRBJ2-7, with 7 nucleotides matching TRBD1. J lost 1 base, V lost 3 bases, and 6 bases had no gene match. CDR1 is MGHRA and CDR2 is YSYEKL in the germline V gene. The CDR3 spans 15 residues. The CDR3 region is CASSQVRQGSYEQYF. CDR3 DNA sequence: TGCGCCAGCAGCCAGGTTCGACAGGGTTCCTACGAGCAGTACTTC.

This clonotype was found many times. CDR3 loop: CASSFTANTEAFF. The CDR3 nucleotides are TGTGCCAGCAGCTTCACAGCGAACACTGAAGCTTTCTTT. The chain couples TRBV5-5 to TRBJ1-1, with D unclear. The CDR3 loop spans 13 amino acids. Germline lookup yields CDR1 SGHKS and CDR2 YYEKEE (reference sequence). V lost 2 bases and J 1 base, leaving 6 bases between the germline ends. The variable domain in full, with the rest retrieved from reference TRBV5-5 and TRBJ1-1, is DAGVTQSPTHLIKTRGQQVTLRCSPISGHKSVSWYQQVLGQGPQFIFQYYEKEERGRGNFPDRFSARQFPNYSSELNVNALLLGDSALYLCASSFTANTEAFFGQGTRLTVV.

The CDR3 is CASSEQRGTGEKLFF. CDR3 DNA: TGTGCCAGCAGTGAACAGAGAGGGACGGGTGAAAAACTGTTTTTT. The chain joins TRBV6-1 to TRBJ1-4, with D tentatively TRBD1 (5 bases). Per germline, CDR1 MNHNS and CDR2 SASEGT. Trimming cost V 2 bases and J 7 bases, with 14 bases left between them. The CDR3 is 15 residues long.

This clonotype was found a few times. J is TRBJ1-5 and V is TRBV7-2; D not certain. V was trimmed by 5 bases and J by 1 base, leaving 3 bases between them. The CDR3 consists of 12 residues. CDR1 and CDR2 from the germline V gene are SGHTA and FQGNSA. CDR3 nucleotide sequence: TGTGCCAGCAGCCCCAGCAATCAGCCCCAGCATTTT. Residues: CASSPSNQPQHF.

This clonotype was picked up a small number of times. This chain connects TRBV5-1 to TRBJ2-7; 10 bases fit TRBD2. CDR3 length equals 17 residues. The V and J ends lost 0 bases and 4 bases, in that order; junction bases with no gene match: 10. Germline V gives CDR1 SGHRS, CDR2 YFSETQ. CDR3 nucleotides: TGCGCCAGCAGCTTGGATACAGCGGGGGGGCTAGGTTACGAGCAGTACTTC. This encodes CASSLDTAGGLGYEQYF.

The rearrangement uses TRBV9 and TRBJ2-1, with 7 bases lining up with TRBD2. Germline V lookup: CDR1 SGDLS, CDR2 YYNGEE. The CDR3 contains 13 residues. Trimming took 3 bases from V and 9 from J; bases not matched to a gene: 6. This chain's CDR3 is CASSAPREGEQFF. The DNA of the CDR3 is TGTGCCAGCAGCGCCCCCAGGGAGGGTGAGCAGTTCTTC.

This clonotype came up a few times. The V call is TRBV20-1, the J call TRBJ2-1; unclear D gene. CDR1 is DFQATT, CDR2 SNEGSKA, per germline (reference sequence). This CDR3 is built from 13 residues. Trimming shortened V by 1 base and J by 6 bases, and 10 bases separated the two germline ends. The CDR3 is CSARVRATNEQFF. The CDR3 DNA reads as TGCAGTGCTAGAGTTCGAGCTACCAATGAGCAGTTCTTC.

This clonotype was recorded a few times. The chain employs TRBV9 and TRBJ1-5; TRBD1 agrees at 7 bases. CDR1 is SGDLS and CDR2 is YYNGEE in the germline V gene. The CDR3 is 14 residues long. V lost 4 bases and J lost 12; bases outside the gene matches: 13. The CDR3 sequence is CASSPGQDRVSQHF. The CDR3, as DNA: TGTGCCAGCAGCCCTGGACAGGACCGGGTAAGCCAGCATTTT. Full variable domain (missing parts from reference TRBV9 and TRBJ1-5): DSGVTQTPKHLITATGQRVTLRCSPRSGDLSVYWYQQSLDQGLQFLIQYYNGEERAKGNILERFSAQQFPDLHSELNLSSLELGDSALYFCASSPGQDRVSQHFGDGTRLSIL.

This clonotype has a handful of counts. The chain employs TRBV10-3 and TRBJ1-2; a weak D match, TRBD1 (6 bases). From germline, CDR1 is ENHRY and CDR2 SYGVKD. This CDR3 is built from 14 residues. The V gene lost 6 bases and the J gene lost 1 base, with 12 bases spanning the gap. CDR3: CAISPQGFNYGYTF. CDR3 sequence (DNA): TGTGCCATCAGCCCACAGGGTTTTAACTATGGCTACACCTTC.

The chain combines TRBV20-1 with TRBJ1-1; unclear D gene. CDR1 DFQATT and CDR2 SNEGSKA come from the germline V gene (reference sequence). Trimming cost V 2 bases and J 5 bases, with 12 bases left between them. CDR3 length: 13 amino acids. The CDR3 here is CSARMNSETEAFF. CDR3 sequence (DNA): TGCAGTGCTAGAATGAATTCGGAAACTGAAGCTTTCTTT.

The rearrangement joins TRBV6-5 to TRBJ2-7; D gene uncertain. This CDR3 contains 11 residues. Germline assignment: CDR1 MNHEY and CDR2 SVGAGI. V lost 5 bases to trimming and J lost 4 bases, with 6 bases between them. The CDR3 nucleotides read TGTGCCAGCAGTATCCATTACGAGCAGTACTTC. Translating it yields CASSIHYEQYF.

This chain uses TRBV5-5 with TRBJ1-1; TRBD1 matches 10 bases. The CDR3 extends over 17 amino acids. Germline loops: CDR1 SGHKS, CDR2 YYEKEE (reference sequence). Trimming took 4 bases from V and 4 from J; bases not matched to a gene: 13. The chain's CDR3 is CASSTLFSGTGATEAFF. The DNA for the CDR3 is TGTGCCAGCAGCACATTATTCTCCGGGACAGGGGCCACTGAAGCTTTCTTT.

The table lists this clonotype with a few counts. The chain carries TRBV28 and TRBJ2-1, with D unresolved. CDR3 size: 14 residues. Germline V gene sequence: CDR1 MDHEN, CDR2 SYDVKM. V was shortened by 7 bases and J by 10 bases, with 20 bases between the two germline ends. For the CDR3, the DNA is TGTGCCAGCACCCCCCTCCTGCCGCCGAGCGAGCAGTTCTTC. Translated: CASTPLLPPSEQFF. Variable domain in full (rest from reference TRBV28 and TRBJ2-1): DVKVTQSSRYLVKRTGEKVFLECVQDMDHENMFWYRQDPGLGLRLIYFSYDVKMKEKGDIPEGYSVSREKKERFSLILESASTNQTSMYLCASTPLLPPSEQFFGPGTRLTVL.

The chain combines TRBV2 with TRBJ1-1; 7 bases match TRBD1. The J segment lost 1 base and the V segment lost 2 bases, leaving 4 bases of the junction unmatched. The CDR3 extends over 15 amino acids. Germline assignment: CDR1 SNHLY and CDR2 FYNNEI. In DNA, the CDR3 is TGTGCCAGCAGTGAACGACAGGGCCGGAACACTGAAGCTTTCTTT. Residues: CASSERQGRNTEAFF. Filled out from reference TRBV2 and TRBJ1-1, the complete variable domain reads EPEVTQTPSHQVTQMGQEVILRCVPISNHLYFYWYRQILGQKVEFLVSFYNNEISEKSEIFDDQFSVERPDGSNFTLKIRSTKLEDSAMYFCASSERQGRNTEAFFGQGTRLTVV.

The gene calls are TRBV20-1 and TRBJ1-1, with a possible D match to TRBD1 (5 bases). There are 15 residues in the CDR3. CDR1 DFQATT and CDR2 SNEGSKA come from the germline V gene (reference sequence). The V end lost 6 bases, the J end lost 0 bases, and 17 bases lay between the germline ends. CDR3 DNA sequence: TGCAGTGCCGGCTGGGGCAGCGGGGTGAACACTGAAGCTTTCTTT. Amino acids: CSAGWGSGVNTEAFF.